This TCR beta chain was recovered during a study of long-term antiretroviral therapy in people with HIV. V lost 5 bases to trimming and J lost 7 bases, with 12 bases between them. Looked up from germline, CDR1 is SGHVS and CDR2 is FQNEAQ. CDR3 size: 13 residues. Study-wide points: Blood was collected between 2004 and 2017, possibly under older ART regimens. Post-ART samples showed increased diversity that remained below transplant donor control levels.

The assay, immunoSEQ v3.0, was run at survey level. The assay was immunoSEQ multiplex PCR, and TCRdb's table has in-frame clones only and misses some. The sample contains 26,000 or so clones, 70% to 90% of which appear only once. All donors provided no fewer than one pre-ART and no fewer than two post-ART PBMC samples. People in the study who had HIV all got their treatment in the United States. Regarding this clone: The antigen is not known.

The chain joins TRBV7-8 to TRBJ2-1; maybe TRBD1 (5 bases). The origin of this receptor is a woman aged 25 to 39 with HIV. The input for sequencing was unsorted PBMCs, taken 1.9 years after starting antiretroviral therapy. CDR3 residues: CASSSRQGNEQFF. The CDR3 DNA reads as TGTGCCAGCAGCAGTCGGCAGGGTAATGAGCAGTTCTTC.